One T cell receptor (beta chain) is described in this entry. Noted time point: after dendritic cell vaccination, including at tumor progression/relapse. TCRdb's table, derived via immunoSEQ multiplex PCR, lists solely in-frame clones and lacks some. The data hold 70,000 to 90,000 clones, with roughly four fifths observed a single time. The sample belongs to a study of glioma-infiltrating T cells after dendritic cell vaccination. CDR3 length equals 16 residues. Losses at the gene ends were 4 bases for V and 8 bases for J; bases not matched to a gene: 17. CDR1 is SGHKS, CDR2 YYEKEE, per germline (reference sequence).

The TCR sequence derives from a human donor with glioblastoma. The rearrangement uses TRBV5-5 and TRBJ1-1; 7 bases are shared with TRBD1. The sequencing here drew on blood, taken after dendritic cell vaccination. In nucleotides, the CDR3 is TGTGCCAGCAGCCCGGTACCGGACAGGCGATTTTCAGAAGCTTTCTTT. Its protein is CASSPVPDRRFSEAFF. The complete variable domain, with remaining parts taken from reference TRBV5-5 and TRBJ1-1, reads DAGVTQSPTHLIKTRGQQVTLRCSPISGHKSVSWYQQVLGQGPQFIFQYYEKEERGRGNFPDRFSARQFPNYSSELNVNALLLGDSALYLCASSPVPDRRFSEAFFGQGTRLTVV.